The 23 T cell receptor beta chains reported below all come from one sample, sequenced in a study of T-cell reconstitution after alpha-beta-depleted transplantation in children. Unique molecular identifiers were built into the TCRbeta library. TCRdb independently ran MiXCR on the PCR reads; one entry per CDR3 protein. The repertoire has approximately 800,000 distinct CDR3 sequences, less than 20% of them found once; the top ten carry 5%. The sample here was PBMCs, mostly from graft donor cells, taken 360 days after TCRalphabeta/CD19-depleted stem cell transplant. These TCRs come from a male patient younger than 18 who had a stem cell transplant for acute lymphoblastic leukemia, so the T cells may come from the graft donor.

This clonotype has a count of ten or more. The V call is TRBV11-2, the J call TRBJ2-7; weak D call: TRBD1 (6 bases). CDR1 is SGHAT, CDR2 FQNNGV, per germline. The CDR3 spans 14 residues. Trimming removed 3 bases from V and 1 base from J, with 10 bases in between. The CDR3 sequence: CASSFQGLSYEQYF. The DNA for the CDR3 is TGTGCCAGCAGCTTTCAGGGGTTATCCTACGAGCAGTACTTC.

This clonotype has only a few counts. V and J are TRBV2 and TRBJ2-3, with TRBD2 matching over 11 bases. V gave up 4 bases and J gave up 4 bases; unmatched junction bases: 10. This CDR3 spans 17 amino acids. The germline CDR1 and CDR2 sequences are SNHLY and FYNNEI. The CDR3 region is CASSVELAGGPADTQYF. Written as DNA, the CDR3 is TGTGCCAGCAGTGTCGAATTAGCGGGAGGGCCCGCAGATACGCAGTATTTT.

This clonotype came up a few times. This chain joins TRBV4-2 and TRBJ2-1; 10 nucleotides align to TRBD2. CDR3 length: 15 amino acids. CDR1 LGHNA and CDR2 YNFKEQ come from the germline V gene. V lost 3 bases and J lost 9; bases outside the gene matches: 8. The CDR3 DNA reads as TGTGCCAGCAGCCACTTAACTAGCGGGAACGTTGAGCAGTTCTTC. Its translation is CASSHLTSGNVEQFF.

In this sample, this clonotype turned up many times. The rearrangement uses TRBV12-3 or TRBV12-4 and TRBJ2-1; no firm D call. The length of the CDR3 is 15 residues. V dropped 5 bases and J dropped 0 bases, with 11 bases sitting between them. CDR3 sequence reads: CASSIRRSSYNEQFF. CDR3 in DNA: TGTGCCAGCAGTATTAGGCGGAGCTCCTACAATGAGCAGTTCTTC.

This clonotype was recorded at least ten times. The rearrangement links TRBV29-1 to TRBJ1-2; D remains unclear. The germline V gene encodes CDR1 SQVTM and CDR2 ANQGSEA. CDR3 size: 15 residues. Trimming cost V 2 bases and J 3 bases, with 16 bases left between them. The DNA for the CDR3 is TGCAGCGTTGAATTGTACCATCGAGAGTACTATGGCTACACCTTC. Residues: CSVELYHREYYGYTF.

The CDR3 loop reads CAISGTSTDTQYF. CDR3 bases: TGTGCCATCAGTGGTACCAGCACAGATACGCAGTATTTT. The chain uses TRBV10-3 and TRBJ2-3; no firm D call. Trimming pared 4 bases from V and 0 bases from J, leaving 5 bases between. The CDR3 contains 13 residues. Germline V lookup: CDR1 ENHRY, CDR2 SYGVKD.

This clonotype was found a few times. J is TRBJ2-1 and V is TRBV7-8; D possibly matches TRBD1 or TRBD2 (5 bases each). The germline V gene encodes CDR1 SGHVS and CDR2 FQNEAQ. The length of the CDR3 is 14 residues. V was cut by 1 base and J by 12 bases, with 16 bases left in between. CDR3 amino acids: CASSLGWGVRGQFF. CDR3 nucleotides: TGTGCCAGCAGCTTAGGTTGGGGTGTGAGGGGGCAGTTCTTC.

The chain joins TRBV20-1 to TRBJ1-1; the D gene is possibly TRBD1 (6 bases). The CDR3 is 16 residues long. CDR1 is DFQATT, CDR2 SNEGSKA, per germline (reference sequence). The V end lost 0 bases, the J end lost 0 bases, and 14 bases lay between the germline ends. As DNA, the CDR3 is TGCAGTGCTAGAGATCAGAGGGGGGCCTTGAACACTGAAGCTTTCTTT. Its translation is CSARDQRGALNTEAFF.

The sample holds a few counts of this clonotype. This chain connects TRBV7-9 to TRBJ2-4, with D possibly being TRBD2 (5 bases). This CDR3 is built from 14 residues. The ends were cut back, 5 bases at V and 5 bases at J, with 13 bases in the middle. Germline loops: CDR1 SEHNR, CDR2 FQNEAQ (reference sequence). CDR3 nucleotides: TGTGCCAGCAGCCCTCGGGAACGGGAAAACATTCAGTACTTC. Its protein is CASSPRERENIQYF.

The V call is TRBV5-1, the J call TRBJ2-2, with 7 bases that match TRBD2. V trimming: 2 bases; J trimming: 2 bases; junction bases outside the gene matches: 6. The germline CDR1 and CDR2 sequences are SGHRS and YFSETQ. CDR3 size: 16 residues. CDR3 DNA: TGCGCCAGCAGCTTTGGTGGGACTACAAACACCGGGGAGCTGTTTTTT. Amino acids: CASSFGGTTNTGELFF.

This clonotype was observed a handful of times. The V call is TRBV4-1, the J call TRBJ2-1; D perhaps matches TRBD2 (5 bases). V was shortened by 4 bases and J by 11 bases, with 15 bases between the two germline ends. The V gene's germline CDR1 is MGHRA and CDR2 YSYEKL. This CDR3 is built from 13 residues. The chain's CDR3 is CASSLLLGYKQFF. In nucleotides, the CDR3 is TGCGCCAGCAGCCTCCTACTAGGATACAAGCAGTTCTTC.

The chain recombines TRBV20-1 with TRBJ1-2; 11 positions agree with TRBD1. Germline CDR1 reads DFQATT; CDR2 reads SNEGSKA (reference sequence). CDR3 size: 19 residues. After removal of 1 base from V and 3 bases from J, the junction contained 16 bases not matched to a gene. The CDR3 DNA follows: TGCAGTGCTAGAGGAGTAAAAGGACAGGGGGCGAAGGAGGACTATGGCTACACCTTC. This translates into CSARGVKGQGAKEDYGYTF.

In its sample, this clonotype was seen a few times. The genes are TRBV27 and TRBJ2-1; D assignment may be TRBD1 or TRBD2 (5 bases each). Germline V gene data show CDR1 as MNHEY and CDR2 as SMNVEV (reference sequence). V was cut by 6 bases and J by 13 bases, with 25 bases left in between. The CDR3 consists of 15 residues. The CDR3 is CASSTVRGRPTDQFF. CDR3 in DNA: TGTGCCAGCAGCACAGTGAGGGGACGGCCCACGGATCAGTTCTTC.

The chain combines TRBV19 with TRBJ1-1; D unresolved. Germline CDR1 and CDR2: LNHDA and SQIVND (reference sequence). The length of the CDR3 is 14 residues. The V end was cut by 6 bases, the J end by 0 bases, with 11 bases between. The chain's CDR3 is CASRSRDMNTEAFF. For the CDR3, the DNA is TGTGCCAGTAGGTCCCGGGATATGAACACTGAAGCTTTCTTT.

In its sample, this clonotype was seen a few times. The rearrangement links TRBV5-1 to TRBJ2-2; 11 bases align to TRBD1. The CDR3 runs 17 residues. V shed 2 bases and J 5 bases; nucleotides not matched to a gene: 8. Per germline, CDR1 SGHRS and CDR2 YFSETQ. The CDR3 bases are TGCGCCAGCAGCTTTCCCGGGACAGGGGGACGTACCGGGGAGCTGTTTTTT. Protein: CASSFPGTGGRTGELFF.

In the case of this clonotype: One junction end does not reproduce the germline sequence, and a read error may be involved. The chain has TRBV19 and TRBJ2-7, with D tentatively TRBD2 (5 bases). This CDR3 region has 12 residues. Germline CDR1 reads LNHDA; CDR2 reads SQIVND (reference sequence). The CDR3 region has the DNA TGTGCCAGCAGTATCATCGGGAACGAGCAGTACTTC. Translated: CASSIIGNEQYF.

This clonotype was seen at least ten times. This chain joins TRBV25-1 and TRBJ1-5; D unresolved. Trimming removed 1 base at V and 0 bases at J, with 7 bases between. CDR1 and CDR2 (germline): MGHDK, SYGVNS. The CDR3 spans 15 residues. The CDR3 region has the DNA TGTGCCAGCAGTGAATCCAGGCATAGCAATCAGCCCCAGCATTTT. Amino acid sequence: CASSESRHSNQPQHF.

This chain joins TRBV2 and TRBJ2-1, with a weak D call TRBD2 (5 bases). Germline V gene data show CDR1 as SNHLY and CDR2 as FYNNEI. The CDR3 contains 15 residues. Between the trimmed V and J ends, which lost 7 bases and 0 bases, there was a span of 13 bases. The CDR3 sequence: CASMRLGGSYNEQFF. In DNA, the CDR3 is TGTGCCAGCATGCGCCTAGGAGGCTCCTACAATGAGCAGTTCTTC.

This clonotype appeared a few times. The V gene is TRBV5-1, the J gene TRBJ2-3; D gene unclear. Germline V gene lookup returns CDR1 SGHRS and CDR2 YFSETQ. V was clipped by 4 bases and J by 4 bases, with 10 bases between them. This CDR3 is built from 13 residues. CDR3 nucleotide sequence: TGCGCCAGCAGCCCCTACCATTCAGATACGCAGTATTTT. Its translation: CASSPYHSDTQYF.

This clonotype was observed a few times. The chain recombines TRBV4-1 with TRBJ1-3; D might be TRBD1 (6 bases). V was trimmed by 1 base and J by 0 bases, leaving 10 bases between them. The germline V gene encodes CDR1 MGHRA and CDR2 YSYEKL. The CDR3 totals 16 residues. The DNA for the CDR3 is TGCGCCAGCAGCCAAGGGACAGTGGACTCTGGAAACACCATATATTTT. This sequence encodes CASSQGTVDSGNTIYF.

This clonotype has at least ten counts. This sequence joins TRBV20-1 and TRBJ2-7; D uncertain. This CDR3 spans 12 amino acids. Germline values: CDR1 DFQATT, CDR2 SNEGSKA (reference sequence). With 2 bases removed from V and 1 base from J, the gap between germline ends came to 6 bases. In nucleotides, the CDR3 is TGCAGTGCTAGACGAAGTTCCTACGAGCAGTACTTC. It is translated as CSARRSSYEQYF.

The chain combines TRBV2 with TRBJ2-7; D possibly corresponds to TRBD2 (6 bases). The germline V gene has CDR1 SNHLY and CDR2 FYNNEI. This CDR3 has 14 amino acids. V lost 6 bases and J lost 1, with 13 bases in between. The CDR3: CASSGSSQSYEQYF. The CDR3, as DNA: TGTGCCAGCAGCGGGAGTTCTCAATCCTACGAGCAGTACTTC.

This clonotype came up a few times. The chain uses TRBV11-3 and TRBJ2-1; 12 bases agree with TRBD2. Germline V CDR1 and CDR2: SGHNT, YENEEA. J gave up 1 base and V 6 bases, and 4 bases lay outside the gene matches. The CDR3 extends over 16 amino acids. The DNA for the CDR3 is TGTGCCAGCAGTAGGACTAGCGGGAAATCCTACAATGAGCAGTTCTTC. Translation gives CASSRTSGKSYNEQFF.